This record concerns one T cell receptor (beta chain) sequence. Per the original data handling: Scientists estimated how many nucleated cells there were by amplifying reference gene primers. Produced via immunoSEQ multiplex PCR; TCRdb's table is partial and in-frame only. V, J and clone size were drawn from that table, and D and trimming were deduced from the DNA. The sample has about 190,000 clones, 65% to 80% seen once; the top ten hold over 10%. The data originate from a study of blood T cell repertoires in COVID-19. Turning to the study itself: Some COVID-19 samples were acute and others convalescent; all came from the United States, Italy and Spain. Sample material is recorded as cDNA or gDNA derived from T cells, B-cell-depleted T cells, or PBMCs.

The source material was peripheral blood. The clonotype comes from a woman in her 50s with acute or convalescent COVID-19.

The CDR3 loop reads CATSRDGQGVINQPQHF. CDR3 coding DNA: TGTGCCACCAGCAGAGATGGACAGGGGGTTATTAATCAGCCCCAGCATTTT. This chain joins TRBV15 and TRBJ1-5, with 10 nucleotides matching TRBD1. The CDR3 runs 17 residues. The germline CDR1 and CDR2 sequences are LNHNV and YYDKDF (reference sequence). The V gene end was trimmed by 0 bases and the J gene end by 4 bases; junction bases not matched to a gene: 6.